These 29 T cell receptor beta chains originate from one sample sequenced in a study of CD8+ T cells in alopecia areata. Extracted RNA was reverse transcribed, and the resulting cDNA served as sequencing template. The method was immunoSEQ multiplex PCR; TCRdb's version includes in-frame clones alone and lacks a portion of them. The sample lists approximately 140,000 clones, about nine tenths occurring once. The source was CD8+ T cells sorted from blood, collected at week 0. The receptors shown here come from a human donor with alopecia areata.

The chain combines TRBV29-1 with TRBJ1-1; D is unresolved. V was cut by 1 base and J by 1 base, with 4 bases left in between. The CDR3 is made up of 12 amino acids. Germline values: CDR1 SQVTM, CDR2 ANQGSEA. The CDR3 nucleotides read TGCAGCGTTGAAGGGCCGAACACTGAAGCTTTCTTT. Protein product: CSVEGPNTEAFF.

J is TRBJ2-1 and V is TRBV6-5, with TRBD2 matching 11 bases. The germline CDR1 and CDR2 sequences are MNHEY and SVGAGI. The CDR3 is made up of 15 amino acids. The ends lost 9 bases at V and 4 bases at J; junction bases unmatched: 8. CDR3: CASTSGRTLYNEQFF. As DNA, the CDR3 is TGTGCCAGTACTAGCGGGAGAACCCTATACAATGAGCAGTTCTTC.

J is TRBJ2-1 and V is TRBV5-4; D ambiguous. V lost 4 bases, J lost 10 bases, and 9 bases lay in between. The CDR3 runs to 11 residues. Germline V gene lookup returns CDR1 SGHNT and CDR2 YYREEE (reference sequence). CDR3 nucleotide sequence: TGTGCCAGCAGCACCGAAGGCGAGCAGTTCTTC. Translation gives CASSTEGEQFF.

The chain has TRBV19 and TRBJ2-7; D is uncertain. The V end lost 2 bases, the J end lost 2 bases, and 13 bases lay between the germline ends. The CDR3 covers 15 residues. The germline gives CDR1 LNHDA, CDR2 SQIVND (reference sequence). CDR3 DNA: TGTGCCAGTAGTATAACCGTCTGGTCGACCTACGAGCAGTACTTC. This translates into CASSITVWSTYEQYF.

The chain links TRBV12-5 to TRBJ2-7; D is unclear. The CDR3 is 13 amino acids. Between the trimmed V and J ends, which lost 1 base and 7 bases, there was a span of 11 bases. Germline-derived CDR1 and CDR2 are LGHNT and FRNRAP. The CDR3 sequence: CASGLGTNREQYF. For the CDR3, the DNA is TGTGCTAGTGGTTTGGGGACGAACCGGGAGCAGTACTTC.

This chain links TRBV7-8 with TRBJ1-6, with a possible D match to TRBD1 (6 bases). The CDR3 contains 16 residues. V lost 4 bases, J lost 8 bases, and 18 bases lay in between. Germline CDR1 is SGHVS and CDR2 is FQNEAQ. CDR3 protein: CASSSQPGGLHSPLHF. The CDR3 region has the DNA TGTGCCAGCAGCTCCCAACCGGGGGGGCTTCATTCACCCCTCCACTTT.

J is TRBJ2-7 and V is TRBV4-1; D not certain. Germline V gene sequence: CDR1 MGHRA, CDR2 YSYEKL. V lost 1 base to trimming and J lost 2 bases, with 9 bases between them. The CDR3 is 14 amino acids. The CDR3 DNA follows: TGCGCCAGCAGCCAAGTGGCCAGACCCTACGAGCAGTACTTC. It translates to CASSQVARPYEQYF.

The chain employs TRBV27 and TRBJ2-7; maybe TRBD1 (6 bases). The germline V and J ends were trimmed by 0 bases and 3 bases, with 12 bases remaining between them. This CDR3 contains 15 residues. The germline V gene has CDR1 MNHEY and CDR2 SMNVEV (reference sequence). This CDR3 reads CASSLSQGIVYEQYF. DNA of the CDR3: TGTGCCAGCAGTTTATCACAGGGAATCGTCTACGAGCAGTACTTC.

The CDR3 reads CASSLVPRQGARGYTF. The CDR3 DNA reads TGTGCCAGCAGCTTAGTTCCACGGCAGGGGGCCAGGGGCTACACCTTC. The chain links TRBV7-2 to TRBJ1-2; 8 nucleotides line up with TRBD1. The CDR3 loop spans 16 amino acids. Per the germline V gene, CDR1 is SGHTA and CDR2 is FQGNSA. After removal of 1 base from V and 8 bases from J, the junction contained 12 bases not matched to a gene. Filled out from reference TRBV7-2 and TRBJ1-2, the complete variable domain reads GAGVSQSPSNKVTEKGKDVELRCDPISGHTALYWYRQSLGQGLEFLIYFQGNSAPDKSGLPSDRFSAERTGGSVSTLTIQRTQQEDSAVYLCASSLVPRQGARGYTFGSGTRLTVV.

CDR3 region: CSDTPGQEADTQYF. The CDR3 coding sequence is TGCAGCGATACTCCGGGACAGGAGGCAGATACGCAGTATTTT. V is TRBV29-1 and J is TRBJ2-3, with TRBD1 identical over 8 bases. This CDR3 has 14 amino acids. Germline loops: CDR1 SQVTM, CDR2 ANQGSEA. J lost 4 bases, V lost 7 bases, and 10 bases had no gene match.

V is TRBV27 and J is TRBJ1-5; D not certain. There are 14 residues in the CDR3. CDR1 is MNHEY, CDR2 SMNVEV, per germline (reference sequence). Trimming stripped 2 bases from V and 3 bases from J, with 8 bases between. CDR3 residues: CASSLNRANQPQHF. CDR3 in DNA: TGTGCCAGCAGTTTAAACAGAGCCAATCAGCCCCAGCATTTT.

The J gene is TRBJ1-1, the V gene TRBV29-1; D is undetermined. This CDR3 is 15 amino acids long. Between the trimmed V and J ends, which lost 2 bases and 1 base, there was a span of 14 bases. The germline V gene encodes CDR1 SQVTM and CDR2 ANQGSEA. The CDR3 bases are TGCAGCGTTGAACATCGAAGCATCTCGAACACTGAAGCTTTCTTT. It codes for CSVEHRSISNTEAFF.

The chain has TRBV9 and TRBJ2-7, with D possibly being TRBD2 (6 bases). The CDR3 extends over 12 amino acids. Trimming took off 0 bases at V and 5 bases at J, with 6 bases between the two ends. CDR1 and CDR2 from the germline V gene are SGDLS and YYNGEE. CDR3 residues: CASSVAGDEQYF. CDR3 in DNA: TGTGCCAGCAGCGTAGCGGGGGACGAGCAGTACTTC.

The J gene is TRBJ2-3, the V gene TRBV19; weak D call: TRBD2 (6 bases). Germline assignment: CDR1 LNHDA and CDR2 SQIVND (reference sequence). Trimming left V 7 bases short and J 0 bases short, with 11 bases between. The CDR3 runs 14 residues. CDR3 bases: TGTGCCAGTATGCCTAGCGCTAGCACAGATACGCAGTATTTT. Residues: CASMPSASTDTQYF.

The V call is TRBV19, the J call TRBJ2-2; D is possibly TRBD1 or TRBD2 (5 bases each). V lost 5 bases and J lost 2, with 9 bases in between. CDR1 and CDR2 from the germline V gene are LNHDA and SQIVND (reference sequence). The CDR3 length is 14 residues. The CDR3 sequence is CASSWGSNTGELFF. CDR3 coding DNA: TGTGCCAGTAGTTGGGGGTCAAACACCGGGGAGCTGTTTTTT.

The chain carries TRBV6-5 and TRBJ2-2, with 10 bases aligning to TRBD1. This CDR3 has 14 amino acids. V was pared by 9 bases and J by 7 bases, with 8 bases of the junction left unmatched. In germline, CDR1 is MNHEY, CDR2 SVGAGI. The CDR3 is CASAGQGTFGELFF. The CDR3, as DNA: TGTGCCAGTGCGGGACAGGGGACGTTCGGGGAGCTGTTTTTT.

V and J are TRBV27 and TRBJ1-5; possible D gene TRBD1, 5 bases. The CDR3 spans 14 residues. V gave up 5 bases and J gave up 3 bases, with 11 bases separating them. Per germline, CDR1 MNHEY and CDR2 SMNVEV (reference sequence). The CDR3 loop reads CASSIQGVNQPQHF. The CDR3 coding sequence is TGTGCCAGCAGTATCCAGGGCGTCAATCAGCCCCAGCATTTT.

J is TRBJ1-1 and V is TRBV7-9; 10 bases align to TRBD1. Germline V gene data show CDR1 as SEHNR and CDR2 as FQNEAQ (reference sequence). The ends lost 5 bases at V and 1 base at J; junction bases unmatched: 4. CDR3 length: 15 amino acids. The CDR3 bases are TGTGCCAGCAGCCGGACAGGGGGGACGAACACTGAAGCTTTCTTT. Encoded protein: CASSRTGGTNTEAFF. The full variable domain, its missing parts supplied by reference TRBV7-9 and TRBJ1-1, is DTGVSQNPRHKITKRGQNVTFRCDPISEHNRLYWYRQTLGQGPEFLTYFQNEAQLEKSRLLSDRFSAERPKGSFSTLEIQRTEQGDSAMYLCASSRTGGTNTEAFFGQGTRLTVV.

V and J are TRBV29-1 and TRBJ2-7, with D possibly matching TRBD2 (6 bases). From germline, CDR1 is SQVTM and CDR2 ANQGSEA. V lost 7 bases to trimming and J lost 4 bases, with 11 bases between them. This CDR3 has 11 residues. The CDR3 DNA reads TGCAGCGCCCGGGACTTTTACGAGCAGTACTTC. It codes for CSARDFYEQYF.

This chain connects TRBV30 to TRBJ1-1; TRBD1 matches 9 bases. This CDR3 contains 19 residues. Germline lookup yields CDR1 GTSNPN and CDR2 SVGIG (reference sequence). The V gene end was trimmed by 4 bases and the J gene end by 1 base; junction bases not matched to a gene: 19. This CDR3 reads CAWTPPRWTGAITNTEAFF. In nucleotides, the CDR3 is TGTGCCTGGACCCCCCCACGATGGACAGGGGCGATAACGAACACTGAAGCTTTCTTT.

The V and J genes are TRBV19 and TRBJ1-4; no clear D. This CDR3 is built from 12 residues. Per the germline V gene, CDR1 is LNHDA and CDR2 is SQIVND (reference sequence). V lost 11 bases and J 9 bases, leaving 16 bases between the germline ends. The CDR3: CAGRTIDKKLFF. DNA for the CDR3: TGTGCCGGAAGGACGATCGATAAAAAACTGTTTTTT.

This chain links TRBV7-9 with TRBJ2-1; TRBD2 aligns across 10 bases. Germline CDR1 and CDR2: SEHNR and FQNEAQ (reference sequence). This CDR3 is built from 17 residues. V shed 1 base and J 9 bases; nucleotides not matched to a gene: 12. The CDR3 loop is CASSLEVAGGLSREQFF. The DNA for the CDR3 is TGTGCCAGCAGCTTAGAAGTAGCGGGAGGCCTTTCCCGTGAGCAGTTCTTC.

The chain employs TRBV29-1 and TRBJ2-1; TRBD1 is a possible D gene (6 bases). There are 14 residues in the CDR3. Trimming left V 2 bases short and J 8 bases short, with 16 bases between. Germline assignment: CDR1 SQVTM and CDR2 ANQGSEA. The CDR3 DNA is TGCAGCGTTGAACGTCAACAGGGTAGGGATGAGCAGTTCTTC. Protein product: CSVERQQGRDEQFF.

The chain recombines TRBV7-8 with TRBJ2-1; 7 bases map to TRBD2. The CDR3 has 14 amino acids. The germline V gene encodes CDR1 SGHVS and CDR2 FQNEAQ. J lost 9 bases, V lost 2 bases, and 7 bases had no gene match. The CDR3 is CASSLFGGRGEQFF. The DNA for the CDR3 is TGTGCCAGCAGCTTATTCGGGGGGAGGGGTGAGCAGTTCTTC. Full variable domain (remainder filled in from reference TRBV7-8 and TRBJ2-1): GAGVSQSPRYKVAKRGQDVALRCDPISGHVSLFWYQQALGQGPEFLTYFQNEAQLDKSGLPSDRFFAERPEGSVSTLKIQRTQQEDSAVYLCASSLFGGRGEQFFGPGTRLTVL.

The chain combines TRBV10-2 with TRBJ1-1; D unclear. This CDR3 has 15 residues. Trimming removed 5 bases from V and 0 bases from J, with 13 bases in between. In germline, CDR1 is WSHSY, CDR2 SAAADI. The CDR3 bases are TGCGCCAGCAGTCCGGAAAGTTTCATGAACACTGAAGCTTTCTTT. Protein sequence: CASSPESFMNTEAFF.

This chain joins TRBV19 and TRBJ2-2; no clear D gene. The CDR3 consists of 14 residues. CDR1 and CDR2 (germline): LNHDA, SQIVND (reference sequence). Between the trimmed V and J ends, which lost 2 bases and 6 bases, there was a span of 10 bases. CDR3 loop: CASSIRSGAGELFF. The CDR3 DNA follows: TGTGCCAGTAGTATAAGAAGTGGGGCCGGGGAGCTGTTTTTT.

V gene TRBV30 combines with J gene TRBJ2-7; no clear D gene. The V gene lost 3 bases and the J gene lost 5 bases, with 11 bases spanning the gap. The CDR3 is 12 amino acids. Germline values: CDR1 GTSNPN, CDR2 SVGIG (reference sequence). The CDR3 spells CAWRGIRHEQYF. CDR3 nucleotides: TGTGCCTGGAGGGGGATCCGGCACGAGCAGTACTTC.

This clone was observed a single time. The chain has TRBV29-1 and TRBJ2-7; D not certain. This CDR3 spans 13 amino acids. Trimming took off 4 bases at V and 2 bases at J, with 12 bases between the two ends. Germline V CDR1 and CDR2: SQVTM, ANQGSEA. CDR3 protein: CSVVERSTYEQYF. CDR3 coding DNA: TGCAGCGTTGTCGAACGGAGTACCTACGAGCAGTACTTC.

The rearrangement joins TRBV10-3 to TRBJ2-7, with a weak D call TRBD2 (5 bases). This CDR3 comprises 14 residues. Germline V CDR1 and CDR2: ENHRY, SYGVKD. V gave up 0 bases and J gave up 3 bases, with 9 bases separating them. DNA for the CDR3: TGTGCCATCAGTGAGTCGAAGACTATCTACGAGCAGTACTTC. Protein: CAISESKTIYEQYF.